This entry concerns a single TCR beta chain. This clonotype was seen ten or more times. It lacks a known antigen. Base-call qualities are not available, and no considerably larger clone is one nucleotide away. Trimming costs V 4 bases and J 1 base, and their ends lie 14 bases apart. The CDR1 and CDR2 encoded by the germline V gene are SGHRS and YFSETQ. The CDR3 runs 16 residues from the cysteine to the phenylalanine. CDR3 DNA is the only sequence kept; it has 48 bases, read in frame from the first base. These data come from a study of neurological immune-mediated disorders (dated by TCRdb to the late 2010s). Regarding the study in general: Peripheral blood TCR-beta repertoires from patients with HTLV-I-associated myelopathy (HAM/TSP), patients with multiple sclerosis, and healthy controls were compared in the study using UMI-based sequencing. The cohort was made up of around 70 subjects, consisting of around 14 HAM/TSP patients, about 34 multiple sclerosis patients and 20 healthy controls. Longitudinal HAM/TSP and healthy donors were sampled at 3 time-points each (about 3-45 month intervals). Longitudinal samples, technical triplicates and paired sorted CD4+ and CD8+ T-cell subsets, alongside PBMC samples, were included among the roughly 98 TCR-beta libraries.

Overall study outcomes, separate from this receptor: TCR clonal expansion was highest in HAM/TSP patients and lowest in MS patients, with MS patients falling below even healthy controls. Expanded clones from different subjects shared no identical CDR3 amino acid sequences, which suggests that TCR-beta repertoires were private in all groups.

To synthesize cDNA, template-switch 5'RACE was performed with a primer carrying a 10-nucleotide random unique molecular identifier so that each TCR transcript was tagged. Every sequencing run covered 15-18 subjects and yielded more than 200 million TCR-beta sequences. Total RNA was extracted with the RNeasy kit. Using the KAPA Real-time Library Amplification kit, TCR-beta VDJ regions were amplified with primers for the TCR constant region and the 5'RACE anchor. Sample indexes and Illumina adaptors were added in a first PCR, and a second PCR then increased library yield. After Ampure bead purification, the TCR product of roughly 650 bp was size-selected on a 2% E-gel SizeSelection system. Before pooling, library quality was checked on a Bioanalyzer, concentration was measured with Qubit, and libraries were quantified with the Kapa Library Quantification kit. Libraries were sequenced paired-end 2 x 150 bp on an Illumina HiSeq 2500. To increase sequence diversity, roughly 24-32% phiX was spiked into each library pool. From the authors' description of their analysis: The UMI-based MiGEC pipeline processed quality-filtered reads and removed over 75% of raw TCR sequences during error correction. IMGT germline references were used for alignment of VDJ genes, and clonotypes were defined by a unique CDR3 amino acid sequence together with V-J genes. Clonal expansion, Shannon diversity and CDR3 relatedness were evaluated with VDJtools (CalcPairwiseDistances, ClusterSamples), while phylogenetic trees were built in CLCbio workbench. Expanded clones were defined as having at least 8 unique UMIs, based on coefficient-of-variation modelling across technical triplicates. The public reads were run again by TCRdb, first through fastp at Q25 and then through MiXCR, and only productive beta chains were kept. Each CDR3 protein gets just one entry, which takes the most common genes and DNA from the rows behind it. TCRdb's processing, not the authors', yielded these V and J calls. The sample has approximately 82,000 distinct CDR3 sequences on record, roughly 13% of them singletons. Roughly 5% of the sample is taken by the ten largest.

Taken with the paper, the label for time point translates to: longitudinal time-point 2. For unsorted PBMC libraries, 2 million PBMCs were used after storage in RNAlater at -80 degrees C until RNA extraction. Peripheral blood was subjected to Ficoll-Hypaque density gradient centrifugation to isolate PBMCs, which were then cryopreserved in liquid nitrogen. The chain links TRBV5-1 with TRBJ2-2, with the D gene tentatively TRBD1 or TRBD2, based on 5 matching bases in each. Sequenced material: PBMCs. This receptor was obtained from a female donor with HTLV-1-associated myelopathy (HAM/TSP). The sequence in DNA is TGCGCCAGCAGCCTAGCCGGGACGGTGAACACCGGGGAGCTGTTTTTT. It encodes CASSLAGTVNTGELFF.